What follows describes a single T cell receptor beta chain. This sample was taken from a study of blood T cell repertoires in COVID-19. At the level of the study: Sites in the United States, Italy and Spain provided acute and convalescent COVID-19 samples. Sample material is recorded as cDNA or gDNA derived from T cells, B-cell-depleted T cells, or PBMCs.

Repertoires were generated with immunoSEQ multiplex PCR, while TCRdb's copy carries only in-frame clones and drops some. Of 95,000 to 110,000 clones listed, over 70% are singletons. The V end lost 3 bases, the J end lost 3 bases, and 13 bases lay between the germline ends. Germline V lookup: CDR1 LNHNV, CDR2 YYDKDF (reference sequence). The CDR3 spans 15 residues. The sequenced material came from peripheral blood. The TCR originated in a human donor in a cohort sampled during active or convalescent COVID-19. The V call is TRBV15, the J call TRBJ2-3; possibly TRBD1 for D (5 bases). The CDR3 loop is CATSREAGQTDTQYF. In DNA form, the CDR3 reads TGTGCCACCAGCAGGGAAGCAGGGCAAACAGATACGCAGTATTTT.